Described below is a single TCR beta chain sequence and its context. Its antigen is as yet unknown. This sample was taken from a study of immune evolution from preneoplasia to lung adenocarcinoma. Overall study results and limits: KRAS-mutant nodules had the highest T cell clonality. Top clone share appeared to fall from AAH through AIS, MIA, adenocarcinoma. Later-stage lesions seemingly showed higher T cell density and diversity than normal lung.

H&E slides confirmed each diagnosis, reviewed by two pathologists independently. Using immunoSEQ multiplex PCR, the repertoire was profiled, and TCRdb retains in-frame clones only, with some absent. The repertoire consists of under 11,000 clones, with around 79% occurring once and the leading ten covering 3.9%. CDR1 is KGHSH and CDR2 is LQKENI in the germline V gene. Germline trimming cut 1 base from V and 7 bases from J; bases unmatched to any gene: 13. CDR3 length equals 17 residues. The sample comprised FFPE minimally invasive lung adenocarcinoma tissue. This rearrangement joins TRBV18 to TRBJ2-5; TRBD1 aligns across 9 bases. The receptor was derived from a person aged 55-80 years with lung adenocarcinoma. CDR3 sequence reads: CASSPRSPGQGVGTQYF. The CDR3, as DNA: TGTGCCAGCTCACCACGGTCTCCGGGACAGGGAGTCGGGACCCAGTACTTC.